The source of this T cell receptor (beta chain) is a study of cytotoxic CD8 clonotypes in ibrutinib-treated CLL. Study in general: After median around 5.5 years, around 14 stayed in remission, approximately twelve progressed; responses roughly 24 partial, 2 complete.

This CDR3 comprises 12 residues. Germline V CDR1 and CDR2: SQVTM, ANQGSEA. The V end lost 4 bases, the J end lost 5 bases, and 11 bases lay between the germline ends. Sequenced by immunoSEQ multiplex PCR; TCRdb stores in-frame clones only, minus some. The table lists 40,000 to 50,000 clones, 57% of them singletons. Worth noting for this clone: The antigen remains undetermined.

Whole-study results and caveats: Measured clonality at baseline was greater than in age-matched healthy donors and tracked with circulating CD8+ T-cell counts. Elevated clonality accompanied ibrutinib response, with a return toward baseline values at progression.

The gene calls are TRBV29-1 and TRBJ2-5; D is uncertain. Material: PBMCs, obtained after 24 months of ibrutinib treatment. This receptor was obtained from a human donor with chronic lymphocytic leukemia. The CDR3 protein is CSVVLVGETQYF. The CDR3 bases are TGCAGCGTTGTTTTGGTCGGGGAGACCCAGTACTTC.